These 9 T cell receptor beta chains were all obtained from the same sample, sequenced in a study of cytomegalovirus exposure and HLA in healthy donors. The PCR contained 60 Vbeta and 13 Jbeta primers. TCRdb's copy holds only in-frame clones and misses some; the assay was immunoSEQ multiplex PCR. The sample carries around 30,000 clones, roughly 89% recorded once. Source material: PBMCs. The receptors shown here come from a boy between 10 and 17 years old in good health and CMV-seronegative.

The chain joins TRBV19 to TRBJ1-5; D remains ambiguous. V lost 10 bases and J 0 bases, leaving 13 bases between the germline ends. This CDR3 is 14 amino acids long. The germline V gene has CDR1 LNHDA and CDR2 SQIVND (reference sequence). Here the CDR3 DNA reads TGTGCCACAGACTCGGGATATAGCAATCAGCCCCAGCATTTT. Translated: CATDSGYSNQPQHF.

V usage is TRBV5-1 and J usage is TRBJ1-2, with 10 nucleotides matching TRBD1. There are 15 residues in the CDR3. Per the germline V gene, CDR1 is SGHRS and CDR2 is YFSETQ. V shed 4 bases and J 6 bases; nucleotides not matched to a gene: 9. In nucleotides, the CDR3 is TGCGCCAGCAGCGCCCGGGACAGGGGTTCCAATGGCTACACCTTC. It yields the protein CASSARDRGSNGYTF.

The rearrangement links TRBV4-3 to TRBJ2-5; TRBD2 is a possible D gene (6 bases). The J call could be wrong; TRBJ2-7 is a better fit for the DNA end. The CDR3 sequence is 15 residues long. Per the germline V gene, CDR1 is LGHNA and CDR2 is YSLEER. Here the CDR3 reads CASSQILGGSYEQYF. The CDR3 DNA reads TGCGCCAGCAGCCAAATCCTCGGGGGTTCCTACGAGCAGTACTTC.

This CDR3 is CASSIFLDRTGEKLFF. CDR3 coding DNA: TGTGCCAGTAGTATATTCCTGGACAGAACTGGAGAAAAACTGTTTTTT. V gene TRBV19 combines with J gene TRBJ1-4, with TRBD1 as a possible D gene (6 bases). V gave up 2 bases and J gave up 8 bases, with 18 bases separating them. This CDR3 has 16 residues. Germline assignment: CDR1 LNHDA and CDR2 SQIVND (reference sequence).

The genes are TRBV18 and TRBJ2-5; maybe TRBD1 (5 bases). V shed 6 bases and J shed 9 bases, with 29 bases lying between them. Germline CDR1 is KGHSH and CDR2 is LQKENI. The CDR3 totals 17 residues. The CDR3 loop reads CASSPKTKQTALVSQYF. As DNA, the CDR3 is TGTGCCAGCTCCCCGAAAACCAAACAGACAGCGTTAGTATCCCAGTACTTC.

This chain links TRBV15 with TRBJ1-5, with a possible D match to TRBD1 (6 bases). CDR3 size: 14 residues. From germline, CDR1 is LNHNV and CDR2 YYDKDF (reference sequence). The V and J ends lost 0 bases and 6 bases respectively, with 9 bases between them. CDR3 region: CATSRDRGGQPQHF. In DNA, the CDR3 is TGTGCCACCAGCAGAGATAGGGGGGGTCAGCCCCAGCATTTT.

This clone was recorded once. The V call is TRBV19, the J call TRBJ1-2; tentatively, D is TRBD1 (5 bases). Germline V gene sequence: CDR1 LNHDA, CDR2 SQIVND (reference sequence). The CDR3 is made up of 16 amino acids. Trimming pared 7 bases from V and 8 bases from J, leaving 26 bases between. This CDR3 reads CASIPNPKPGDRGYTF. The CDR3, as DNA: TGTGCCAGTATCCCAAACCCAAAGCCGGGGGATCGCGGCTACACCTTC.

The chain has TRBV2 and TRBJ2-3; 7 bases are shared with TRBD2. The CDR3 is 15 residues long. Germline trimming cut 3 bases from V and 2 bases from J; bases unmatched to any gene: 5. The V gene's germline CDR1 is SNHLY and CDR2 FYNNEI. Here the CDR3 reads CASSDRDYFTDTQYF. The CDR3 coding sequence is TGTGCCAGCAGTGACCGGGACTACTTCACAGATACGCAGTATTTT.

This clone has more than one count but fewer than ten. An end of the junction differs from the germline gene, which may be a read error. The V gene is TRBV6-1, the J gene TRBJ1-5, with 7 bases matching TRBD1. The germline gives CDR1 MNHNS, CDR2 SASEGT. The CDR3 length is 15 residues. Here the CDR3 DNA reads TGTGCCAGCAGCGAAGAGCCGACAGGGACTCAGCCCCAGCATTTT. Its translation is CASSEEPTGTQPQHF.